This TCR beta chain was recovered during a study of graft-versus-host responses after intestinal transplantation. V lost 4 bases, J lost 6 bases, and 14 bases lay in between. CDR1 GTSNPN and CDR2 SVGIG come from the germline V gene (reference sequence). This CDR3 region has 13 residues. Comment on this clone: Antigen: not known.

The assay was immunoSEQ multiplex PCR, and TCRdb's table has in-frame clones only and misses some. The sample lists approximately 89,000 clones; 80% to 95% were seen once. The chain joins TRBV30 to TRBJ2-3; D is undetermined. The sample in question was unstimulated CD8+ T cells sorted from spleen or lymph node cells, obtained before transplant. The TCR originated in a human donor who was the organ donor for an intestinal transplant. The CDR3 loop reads CAWNRVVEDTQYF. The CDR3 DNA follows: TGTGCCTGGAATCGGGTGGTGGAGGATACGCAGTATTTT.